These 3 T cell receptor beta chains were sequenced from one sample in a study of blood T cell repertoires in COVID-19. Data came from immunoSEQ multiplex PCR; TCRdb stores just in-frame clones and leaves some out. This table has 450,000 to 500,000 clones, approximately 83% appearing once. What was sequenced was peripheral blood. The receptors were sampled from a human donor in a cohort sampled during active COVID-19.

This rearrangement joins TRBV4-2 to TRBJ2-1, with D possibly TRBD2 on 6 matching bases. The length of the CDR3 is 16 residues. The V end lost 0 bases, the J end lost 6 bases, and 15 bases lay between the germline ends. Germline V gene data show CDR1 as LGHNA and CDR2 as YNFKEQ. In DNA, the CDR3 is TGTGCCAGCAGCCAAGATATCGGCGGGACGGCCAATGAGCAGTTCTTC. Its translation: CASSQDIGGTANEQFF.

V gene TRBV5-1 combines with J gene TRBJ1-6; 9 bases map to TRBD1. The CDR3 has 17 amino acids. CDR1 and CDR2 from the germline V gene are SGHRS and YFSETQ. Germline trimming cut 2 bases from V and 7 bases from J; bases unmatched to any gene: 10. The CDR3 sequence is CASSFTGGDFVNSPLHF. Written as DNA, the CDR3 is TGCGCCAGCAGCTTCACAGGGGGCGATTTTGTGAATTCACCCCTCCACTTT.

The chain combines TRBV10-3 with TRBJ1-3; D unclear. There are 14 residues in the CDR3. CDR1 and CDR2 from the germline V gene are ENHRY and SYGVKD. With 5 bases removed from V and 0 bases from J, the gap between germline ends came to 8 bases. CDR3 sequence: CAISIKSSGNTIYF. DNA of the CDR3: TGTGCCATCAGTATTAAGAGCTCTGGAAACACCATATATTTT.